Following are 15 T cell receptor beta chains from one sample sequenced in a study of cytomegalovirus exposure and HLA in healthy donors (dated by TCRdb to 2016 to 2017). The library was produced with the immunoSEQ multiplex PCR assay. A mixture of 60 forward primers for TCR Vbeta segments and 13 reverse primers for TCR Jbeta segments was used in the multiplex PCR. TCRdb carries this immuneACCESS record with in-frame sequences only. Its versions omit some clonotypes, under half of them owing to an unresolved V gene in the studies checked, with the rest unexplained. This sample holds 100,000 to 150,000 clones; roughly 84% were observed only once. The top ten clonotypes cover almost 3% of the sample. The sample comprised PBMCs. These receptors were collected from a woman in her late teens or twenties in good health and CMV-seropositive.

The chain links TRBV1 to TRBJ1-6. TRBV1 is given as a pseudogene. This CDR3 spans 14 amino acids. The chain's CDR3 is CTSSQVRGNSPLHF. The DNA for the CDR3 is TGCACCAGCAGCCAAGTACGGGGTAATTCACCCCTCCACTTT.

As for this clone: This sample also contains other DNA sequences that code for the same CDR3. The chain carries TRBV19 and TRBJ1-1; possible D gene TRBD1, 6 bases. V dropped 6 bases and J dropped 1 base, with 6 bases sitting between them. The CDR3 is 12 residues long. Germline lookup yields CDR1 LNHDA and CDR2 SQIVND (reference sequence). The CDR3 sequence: CASRDRNTEAFF. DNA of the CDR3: TGTGCCAGTAGGGACAGGAACACTGAAGCTTTCTTT.

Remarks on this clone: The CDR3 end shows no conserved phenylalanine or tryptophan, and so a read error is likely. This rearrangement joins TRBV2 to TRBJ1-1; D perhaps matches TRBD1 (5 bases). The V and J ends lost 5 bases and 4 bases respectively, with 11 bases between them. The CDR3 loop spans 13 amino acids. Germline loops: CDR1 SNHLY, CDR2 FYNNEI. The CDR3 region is CASSIDSSTEAFS. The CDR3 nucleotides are TGTGCCAGCAGTATCGACAGTTCCACTGAAGCTTTCTCT.

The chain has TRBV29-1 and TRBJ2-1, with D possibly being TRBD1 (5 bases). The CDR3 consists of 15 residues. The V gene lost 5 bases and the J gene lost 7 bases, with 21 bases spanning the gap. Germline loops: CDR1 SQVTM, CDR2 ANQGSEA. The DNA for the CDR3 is TGCAGCGTTCAGACCCAGGGCGGATTTAGAAATGAGCAGTTCTTC. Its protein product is CSVQTQGGFRNEQFF.

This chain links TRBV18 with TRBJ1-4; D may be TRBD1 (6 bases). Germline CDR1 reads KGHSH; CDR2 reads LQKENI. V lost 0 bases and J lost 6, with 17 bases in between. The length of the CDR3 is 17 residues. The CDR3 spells CASSPPGRTGRDEKLFF. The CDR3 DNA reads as TGTGCCAGCTCACCACCGGGTAGAACAGGGCGGGATGAAAAACTGTTTTTT.

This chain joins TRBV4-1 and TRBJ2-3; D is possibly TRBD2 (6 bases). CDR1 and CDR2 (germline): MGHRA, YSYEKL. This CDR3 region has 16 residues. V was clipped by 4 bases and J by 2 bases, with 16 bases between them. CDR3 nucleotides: TGCGCCAGCAGCCGCCTGGGTGGGACTTTCACAGATACGCAGTATTTT. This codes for CASSRLGGTFTDTQYF.

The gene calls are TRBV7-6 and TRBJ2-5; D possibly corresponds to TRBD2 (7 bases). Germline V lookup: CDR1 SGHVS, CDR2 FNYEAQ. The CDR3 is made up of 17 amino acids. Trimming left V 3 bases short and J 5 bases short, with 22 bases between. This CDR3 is CASSFGAGAGAGETQYF. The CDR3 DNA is TGTGCCAGCAGCTTTGGTGCTGGTGCGGGGGCCGGGGAGACCCAGTACTTC.

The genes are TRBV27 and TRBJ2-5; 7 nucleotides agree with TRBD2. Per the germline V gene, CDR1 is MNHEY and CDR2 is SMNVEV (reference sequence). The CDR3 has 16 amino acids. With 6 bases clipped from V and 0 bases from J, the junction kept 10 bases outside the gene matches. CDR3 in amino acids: CASRVPGSGDQETQYF. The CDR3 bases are TGTGCCAGCAGAGTCCCGGGAAGCGGGGACCAAGAGACCCAGTACTTC.

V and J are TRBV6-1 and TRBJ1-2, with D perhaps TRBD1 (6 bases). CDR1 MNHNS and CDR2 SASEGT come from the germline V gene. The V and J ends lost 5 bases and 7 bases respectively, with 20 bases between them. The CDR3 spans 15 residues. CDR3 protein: CASSLSGAGFGGYTF. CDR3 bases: TGTGCCAGCAGTTTATCAGGGGCCGGGTTTGGTGGCTACACCTTC.

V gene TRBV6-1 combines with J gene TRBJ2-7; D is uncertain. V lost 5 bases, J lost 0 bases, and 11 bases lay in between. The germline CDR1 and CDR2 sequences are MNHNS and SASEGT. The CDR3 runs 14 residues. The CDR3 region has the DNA TGTGCCAGCAGTCCCAGGCAGAGCTCCTACGAGCAGTACTTC. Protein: CASSPRQSSYEQYF.

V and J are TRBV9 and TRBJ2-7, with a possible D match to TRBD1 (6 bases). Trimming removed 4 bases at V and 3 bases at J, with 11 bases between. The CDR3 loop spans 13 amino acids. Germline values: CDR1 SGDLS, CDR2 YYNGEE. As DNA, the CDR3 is TGTGCCAGCAGCTTAACAGGGAACTACGAGCAGTACTTC. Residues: CASSLTGNYEQYF. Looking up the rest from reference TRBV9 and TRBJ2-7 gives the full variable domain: DSGVTQTPKHLITATGQRVTLRCSPRSGDLSVYWYQQSLDQGLQFLIQYYNGEERAKGNILERFSAQQFPDLHSELNLSSLELGDSALYFCASSLTGNYEQYFGPGTRLTVT.

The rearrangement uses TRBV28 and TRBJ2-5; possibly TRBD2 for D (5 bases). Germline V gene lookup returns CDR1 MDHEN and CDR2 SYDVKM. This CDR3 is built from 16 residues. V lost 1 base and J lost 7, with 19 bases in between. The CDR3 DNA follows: TGTGCCAGCAGTTTATCGTCCCCGGGGAATTCGGCGACCCAGTACTTC. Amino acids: CASSLSSPGNSATQYF.

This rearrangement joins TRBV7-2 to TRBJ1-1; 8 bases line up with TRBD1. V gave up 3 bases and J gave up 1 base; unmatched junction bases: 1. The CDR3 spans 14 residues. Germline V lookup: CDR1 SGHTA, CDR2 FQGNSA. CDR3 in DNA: TGTGCCAGCAGCTTCGGGACAGGGAACACTGAAGCTTTCTTT. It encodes CASSFGTGNTEAFF.

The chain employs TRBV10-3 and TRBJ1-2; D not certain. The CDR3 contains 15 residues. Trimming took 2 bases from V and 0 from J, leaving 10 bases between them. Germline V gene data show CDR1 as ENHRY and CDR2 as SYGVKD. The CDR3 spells CAISEQQKANYGYTF. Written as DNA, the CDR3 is TGTGCCATCAGTGAGCAACAGAAAGCTAACTATGGCTACACCTTC.

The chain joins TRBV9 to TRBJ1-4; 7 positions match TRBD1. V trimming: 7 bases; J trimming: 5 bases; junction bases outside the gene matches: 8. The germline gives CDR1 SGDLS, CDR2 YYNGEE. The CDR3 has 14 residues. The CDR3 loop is CASSQGVQNEKLFF. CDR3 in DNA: TGTGCCAGCTCCCAGGGGGTTCAGAATGAAAAACTGTTTTTT.